Listed here are 32 T cell receptor beta chains from one sample, sequenced in a study of T cell responses to AZD1222 COVID-19 vaccine. The method was immunoSEQ multiplex PCR; TCRdb's version includes in-frame clones alone and lacks a portion of them. The profile covers 90,000 to 140,000 clones, with 88% appearing a single time and approximately 10% taken by the ten largest. The input for sequencing was peripheral blood, taken on day 0 of AZD1222 vaccination. The receptors stem from an adult in good health.

V usage is TRBV9 and J usage is TRBJ2-3; 8 bases fit TRBD1. CDR1 SGDLS and CDR2 YYNGEE come from the germline V gene. This CDR3 region has 14 residues. V lost 1 base and J lost 5; bases outside the gene matches: 3. In DNA, the CDR3 is TGTGCCAGCAGCGTAAGGGGACAGGTAGATACGCAGTATTTT. The encoded protein is CASSVRGQVDTQYF.

This clone was recorded once. The chain couples TRBV20-1 to TRBJ2-1, with unresolved D. The length of the CDR3 is 13 residues. Germline lookup yields CDR1 DFQATT and CDR2 SNEGSKA (reference sequence). V was cut by 3 bases and J by 1 base, with 7 bases left in between. CDR3 sequence reads: CSASTLSYNEQFF. The DNA of the CDR3 is TGCAGTGCTAGTACCTTATCCTACAATGAGCAGTTCTTC.

V gene TRBV27 combines with J gene TRBJ1-2; 8 nucleotides line up with TRBD1. CDR1 is MNHEY, CDR2 SMNVEV, per germline (reference sequence). Unmatched junction bases numbered 4, after V lost 2 bases and J lost 8 bases. CDR3 length: 13 amino acids. CDR3 DNA sequence: TGTGCCAGCAGTTTAACGACAGGGGTGGGCTACACCTTC. Residues: CASSLTTGVGYTF.

The chain is built from TRBV11-2 and TRBJ2-7, with a possible D match to TRBD2 (6 bases). The germline V gene encodes CDR1 SGHAT and CDR2 FQNNGV. With 6 bases removed from V and 6 bases from J, the gap between germline ends came to 18 bases. CDR3 size: 14 residues. The CDR3 nucleotides read TGTGCCAGCAGTCCGGGGAGGACAATTATCGAGCAGTACTTC. Amino acids: CASSPGRTIIEQYF.

The V gene is TRBV11-2, the J gene TRBJ2-1; either TRBD1 or TRBD2 may fit D (5 bases each). Germline-derived CDR1 and CDR2 are SGHAT and FQNNGV. The CDR3 length is 18 residues. Trimming took off 3 bases at V and 3 bases at J, with 21 bases between the two ends. This chain's CDR3 is CASSLFKGAGTVYNEQFF. DNA of the CDR3: TGTGCCAGCAGCTTGTTTAAGGGTGCCGGGACGGTCTACAATGAGCAGTTCTTC.

V usage is TRBV19 and J usage is TRBJ2-1, with D possibly TRBD1 on 6 matching bases. The CDR3 has 16 residues. The V end lost 5 bases, the J end lost 5 bases, and 19 bases lay between the germline ends. Germline CDR1 is LNHDA and CDR2 is SQIVND (reference sequence). The CDR3 bases are TGTGCCAGTAGTTCGACGACAGGAACCGTTGACAATGAGCAGTTCTTC. Residues: CASSSTTGTVDNEQFF.

The chain combines TRBV19 with TRBJ2-1; TRBD2 matches at 15 bases. CDR3 length: 15 residues. The germline V gene encodes CDR1 LNHDA and CDR2 SQIVND (reference sequence). With V trimmed by 6 bases and J by 9 bases, 6 bases remained unmatched. The CDR3 DNA follows: TGTGCCAGTAGCTTCGGGACTAGCGGGAGGAGTGAGCAGTTCTTC. This sequence encodes CASSFGTSGRSEQFF.

V is TRBV18 and J is TRBJ1-1; the match to TRBD1 covers 7 bases. CDR3 length: 16 residues. Germline lookup yields CDR1 KGHSH and CDR2 LQKENI. V trimming: 3 bases; J trimming: 0 bases; junction bases outside the gene matches: 7. In DNA form, the CDR3 reads TGTGCCAGCTCACCCAATAACAGGGGACTGAACACTGAAGCTTTCTTT. Translation: CASSPNNRGLNTEAFF.

The CDR3 is CSVVPTGGNTEAFF. DNA of the CDR3: TGCAGCGTTGTCCCCACAGGGGGGAACACTGAAGCTTTCTTT. The chain links TRBV29-1 to TRBJ1-1; 8 bases are shared with TRBD1. The CDR3 sequence is 14 residues long. V was clipped by 4 bases and J by 1 base; unmatched bases: 5. Germline V lookup: CDR1 SQVTM, CDR2 ANQGSEA.

The CDR3 DNA is TGTGCCAGCAGCCAAGATGCGGGGAAGGTCTACGAGCAGTACTTC. Translating it yields CASSQDAGKVYEQYF. The chain couples TRBV3-1 (or the pseudogene TRBV3-2) to TRBJ2-7; possible D gene TRBD2, 6 bases. V was cut by 0 bases and J by 3 bases, with 12 bases left in between. The V gene's germline CDR1 is LGHDT and CDR2 YNNKEL (reference sequence). The CDR3 has 15 amino acids.

The chain has TRBV21-1 and TRBJ1-5; the table names TRBD1, a call not compared with the DNA. TRBV21-1 is annotated as a pseudogene. The CDR3 loop spans 14 amino acids. The CDR3 region has the DNA TGTGCCAGCAGCCTCCGGGACAGATATCAGCCCCAGCATTTT. Its translation: CASSLRDRYQPQHF.

This clone was picked up one time. The rearrangement uses TRBV7-6 and TRBJ2-1; TRBD2 aligns across 7 bases. Germline CDR1 SGHVS, CDR2 FNYEAQ. The CDR3 spans 19 residues. The V segment lost 3 bases and the J segment 7 bases; nucleotides outside the gene matches: 21. CDR3: CASSLGTSTRGSSENEQFF. CDR3 sequence (DNA): TGTGCCAGCAGCTTGGGAACTAGTACTCGCGGGAGTTCGGAGAATGAGCAGTTCTTC.

The chain couples TRBV6-1 to TRBJ2-3; D is undetermined. In germline, CDR1 is MNHNS, CDR2 SASEGT. CDR3 length equals 15 residues. The V gene lost 0 bases and the J gene lost 2 bases, with 9 bases spanning the gap. CDR3 coding DNA: TGTGCCAGCAGTGAAGCCGGTCCTCCCACAGATACGCAGTATTTT. Residues: CASSEAGPPTDTQYF.

The rearrangement uses TRBV27 and TRBJ2-1, with D possibly TRBD2 on 6 matching bases. V was shortened by 5 bases and J by 6 bases, with 20 bases between the two germline ends. In germline, CDR1 is MNHEY, CDR2 SMNVEV (reference sequence). The CDR3 loop spans 16 amino acids. CDR3 residues: CASSRTSGPQTNEQFF. CDR3 in DNA: TGTGCCAGCAGTCGGACCAGCGGGCCCCAGACCAATGAGCAGTTCTTC.

Here the CDR3 DNA reads TGTGCCAGCAGCCTACAGGGGCTCGGGGGCAATCAGCCCCAGCATTTT. It translates to CASSLQGLGGNQPQHF. The chain carries TRBV7-8 and TRBJ1-5; 7 bases are shared with TRBD1. The CDR3 runs to 16 residues. Germline loops: CDR1 SGHVS, CDR2 FQNEAQ. Trimming at V came to 5 bases and at J to 2 bases, leaving 9 bases not matched to a gene.

V is TRBV13 and J is TRBJ1-2, with a weak D call TRBD1 (6 bases). Trimming left V 4 bases short and J 4 bases short, with 19 bases between. Germline V gene sequence: CDR1 PRHDT, CDR2 FYEKMQ (reference sequence). This CDR3 is built from 16 residues. Written as DNA, the CDR3 is TGTGCCAGCAGCTCGCCCCGTCACAGGGCGGCCTATGGCTACACCTTC. Protein product: CASSSPRHRAAYGYTF.

In this sample, this clone turned up once. The chain recombines TRBV19 with TRBJ2-1; D is perhaps TRBD1 (6 bases). Germline CDR1 and CDR2: LNHDA and SQIVND (reference sequence). The CDR3 consists of 12 residues. V gave up 6 bases and J gave up 4 bases, with 7 bases separating them. The CDR3 DNA reads as TGTGCCAGTAGCGGACAGTACAATGAGCAGTTCTTC. It translates to CASSGQYNEQFF.

Only a few counts were recorded for this clone. The chain carries TRBV6-4 and TRBJ2-1, with 10 nucleotides matching TRBD2. Germline assignment: CDR1 MRHNA and CDR2 SNTAGT. This CDR3 region has 15 residues. V was pared by 3 bases and J by 6 bases, with 5 bases of the junction left unmatched. CDR3 region: CASSDGLAESNEQFF. The DNA of the CDR3 is TGTGCCAGCAGTGATGGACTAGCGGAGTCCAATGAGCAGTTCTTC.

The chain is built from TRBV15 and TRBJ2-5; TRBD2 aligns across 12 bases. Germline values: CDR1 LNHNV, CDR2 YYDKDF (reference sequence). The CDR3 is 14 amino acids. The V and J ends lost 3 bases and 4 bases, in that order; junction bases with no gene match: 0. CDR3 residues: CATSRGLAGETQYF. The DNA of the CDR3 is TGTGCCACCAGCAGGGGACTAGCGGGAGAGACCCAGTACTTC.

This clone was counted once. J is TRBJ1-5 and V is TRBV4-1; D remains unclear. Trimming shortened V by 1 base and J by 0 bases, and 7 bases separated the two germline ends. The CDR3 spans 15 residues. The germline gives CDR1 MGHRA, CDR2 YSYEKL. CDR3 DNA sequence: TGCGCCAGCAGCCAAGGAGTCAATAGCAATCAGCCCCAGCATTTT. It specifies CASSQGVNSNQPQHF.

The genes are TRBV9 and TRBJ2-1; TRBD1 is a possible D gene (6 bases). CDR1 SGDLS and CDR2 YYNGEE come from the germline V gene. The CDR3 runs to 15 residues. V gave up 0 bases and J gave up 8 bases, with 15 bases separating them. The CDR3 sequence is CASSVGGPAPDEQFF. In nucleotides, the CDR3 is TGTGCCAGCAGCGTAGGGGGGCCGGCCCCCGATGAGCAGTTCTTC. The full variable domain, its missing parts supplied by reference TRBV9 and TRBJ2-1, is DSGVTQTPKHLITATGQRVTLRCSPRSGDLSVYWYQQSLDQGLQFLIQYYNGEERAKGNILERFSAQQFPDLHSELNLSSLELGDSALYFCASSVGGPAPDEQFFGPGTRLTVL.

The chain recombines TRBV19 with TRBJ2-1; a possible D gene is TRBD2 (7 bases). Germline CDR1 is LNHDA and CDR2 is SQIVND (reference sequence). The CDR3 is 14 amino acids. Trimming took 3 bases from V and 6 from J, leaving 12 bases between them. The CDR3 DNA is TGTGCCAGTAGTATTCAGGGGAGGGCCAATGAGCAGTTCTTC. Translated: CASSIQGRANEQFF. Filled out from reference TRBV19 and TRBJ2-1, the complete variable domain reads DGGITQSPKYLFRKEGQNVTLSCEQNLNHDAMYWYRQDPGQGLRLIYYSQIVNDFQKGDIAEGYSVSREKKESFPLTVTSAQKNPTAFYLCASSIQGRANEQFFGPGTRLTVL.

The V call is TRBV24-1, the J call TRBJ2-2; D gene unclear. Deletions cut 4 bases from V and 5 bases from J, with 10 bases between. CDR1 KGHDR and CDR2 SFDVKD come from the germline V gene. CDR3 length: 14 amino acids. CDR3 sequence (DNA): TGTGCCACCAGTGACCCGTCAAAGACCGGGGAGCTGTTTTTT. Amino acids: CATSDPSKTGELFF.

This chain joins TRBV28 and TRBJ2-7; 7 bases match TRBD1. Trimming removed 8 bases from V and 2 bases from J; junction bases left unmatched: 0. Germline V gene lookup returns CDR1 MDHEN and CDR2 SYDVKM. This CDR3 contains 11 residues. The CDR3 coding sequence is TGTGCCAGCGGGACAGCCTACGAGCAGTACTTC. This encodes CASGTAYEQYF.

The V and J genes are TRBV10-2 and TRBJ1-2; 7 nucleotides line up with TRBD1. CDR1 WSHSY and CDR2 SAAADI come from the germline V gene. J lost 3 bases, V lost 6 bases, and 4 bases had no gene match. The CDR3 totals 13 residues. The CDR3 loop is CASREGADYGYTF. CDR3 sequence (DNA): TGCGCCAGCAGAGAGGGGGCTGACTATGGCTACACCTTC.

The gene calls are TRBV19 and TRBJ1-2; a possible D gene is TRBD1 (5 bases). The CDR3 runs 13 residues. Trimming removed 5 bases from V and 4 bases from J, with 11 bases in between. Germline V gene data show CDR1 as LNHDA and CDR2 as SQIVND (reference sequence). CDR3 region: CASSAQGAYGYTF. The CDR3 bases are TGTGCCAGTAGTGCCCAGGGCGCCTATGGCTACACCTTC. Variable domain in full (rest from reference TRBV19 and TRBJ1-2): DGGITQSPKYLFRKEGQNVTLSCEQNLNHDAMYWYRQDPGQGLRLIYYSQIVNDFQKGDIAEGYSVSREKKESFPLTVTSAQKNPTAFYLCASSAQGAYGYTFGSGTRLTVV.

The gene calls are TRBV12-3 or TRBV12-4 and TRBJ1-1, with D possibly being TRBD1 (5 bases). The CDR3 sequence is 13 residues long. V lost 6 bases and J 1 base, leaving 9 bases between the germline ends. CDR3 sequence: CASRPTANTEAFF. DNA of the CDR3: TGTGCCAGCAGACCGACAGCGAACACTGAAGCTTTCTTT.

The gene calls are TRBV19 and TRBJ1-1, with 8 bases fitting TRBD1. Germline CDR1 LNHDA, CDR2 SQIVND (reference sequence). V shed 1 base and J 8 bases; nucleotides not matched to a gene: 3. The CDR3 has 13 residues. CDR3: CASSIGGTGEAFF. CDR3 coding DNA: TGTGCCAGTAGTATAGGGGGGACAGGAGAAGCTTTCTTT. Full variable domain (rest looked up from reference TRBV19 and TRBJ1-1): DGGITQSPKYLFRKEGQNVTLSCEQNLNHDAMYWYRQDPGQGLRLIYYSQIVNDFQKGDIAEGYSVSREKKESFPLTVTSAQKNPTAFYLCASSIGGTGEAFFGQGTRLTVV.

This clone has a single count. The rearrangement uses TRBV27 and TRBJ2-5; 12 bases align to TRBD2. Losses at the gene ends were 6 bases for V and 5 bases for J; bases not matched to a gene: 7. The germline V gene has CDR1 MNHEY and CDR2 SMNVEV (reference sequence). The CDR3 extends over 15 amino acids. The CDR3 DNA reads as TGTGCCAGCAGAGACGGACTAGCGGGAATGGAGACCCAGTACTTC. It specifies CASRDGLAGMETQYF.

In DNA, the CDR3 is TGTGCCAGCAGCTTTGGGCAAAGCAATCAGCCCCAGCATTTT. The encoded protein is CASSFGQSNQPQHF. V is TRBV7-2 and J is TRBJ1-5; D gene ambiguous. From germline, CDR1 is SGHTA and CDR2 FQGNSA. V was trimmed by 3 bases and J by 1 base, leaving 7 bases between them. The CDR3 length is 14 residues.

The rearrangement uses TRBV5-1 and TRBJ2-1; 8 bases are shared with TRBD1. Germline V gene data show CDR1 as SGHRS and CDR2 as YFSETQ. V lost 4 bases, J lost 2 bases, and 5 bases stayed unmatched. This CDR3 is 15 amino acids long. In nucleotides, the CDR3 is TGCGCCAGCAGCATGGACAGGGTAACCTACAATGAGCAGTTCTTC. It codes for CASSMDRVTYNEQFF. The entire variable domain, with the rest obtained from reference TRBV5-1 and TRBJ2-1, is as follows: KAGVTQTPRYLIKTRGQQVTLSCSPISGHRSVSWYQQTPGQGLQFLFEYFSETQRNKGNFPGRFSGRQFSNSRSEMNVSTLELGDSALYLCASSMDRVTYNEQFFGPGTRLTVL.

The rearrangement links TRBV28 to TRBJ1-1; 8 bases align to TRBD1. The CDR3 covers 12 residues. J lost 10 bases, V lost 2 bases, and 3 bases had no gene match. Germline V gene lookup returns CDR1 MDHEN and CDR2 SYDVKM. The CDR3 spells CASSLGQGRAFF. As DNA, the CDR3 is TGTGCCAGCAGTTTAGGACAGGGTAGAGCTTTCTTT.